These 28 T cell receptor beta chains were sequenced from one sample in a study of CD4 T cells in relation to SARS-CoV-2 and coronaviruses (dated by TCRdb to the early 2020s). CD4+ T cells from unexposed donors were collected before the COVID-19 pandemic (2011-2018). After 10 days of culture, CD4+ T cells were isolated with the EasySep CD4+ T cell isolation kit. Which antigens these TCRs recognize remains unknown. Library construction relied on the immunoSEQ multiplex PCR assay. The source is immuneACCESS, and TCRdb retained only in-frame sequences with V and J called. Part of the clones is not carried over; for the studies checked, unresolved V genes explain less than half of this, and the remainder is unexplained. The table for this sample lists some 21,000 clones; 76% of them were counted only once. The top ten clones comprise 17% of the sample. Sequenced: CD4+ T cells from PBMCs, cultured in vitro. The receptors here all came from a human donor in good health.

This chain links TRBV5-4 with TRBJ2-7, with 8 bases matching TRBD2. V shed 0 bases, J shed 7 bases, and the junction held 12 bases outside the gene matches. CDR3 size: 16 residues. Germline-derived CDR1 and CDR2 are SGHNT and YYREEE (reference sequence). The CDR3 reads CASSLAAGTSLREQYF. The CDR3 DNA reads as TGTGCCAGCAGCTTGGCCGCCGGGACTAGTTTGAGGGAGCAGTACTTC.

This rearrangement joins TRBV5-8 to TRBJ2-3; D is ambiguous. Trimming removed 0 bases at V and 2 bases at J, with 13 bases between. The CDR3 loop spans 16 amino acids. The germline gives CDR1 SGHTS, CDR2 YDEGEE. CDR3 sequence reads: CASSLGFSRDTDTQYF. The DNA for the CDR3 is TGTGCCAGCAGCTTGGGGTTTTCGCGCGACACAGATACGCAGTATTTT.

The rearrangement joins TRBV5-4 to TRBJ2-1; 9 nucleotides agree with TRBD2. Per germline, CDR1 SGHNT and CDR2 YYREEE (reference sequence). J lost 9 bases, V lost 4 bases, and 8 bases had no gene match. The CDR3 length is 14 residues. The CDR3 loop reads CASSDPGLATEQFF. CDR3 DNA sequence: TGTGCCAGCAGCGATCCGGGACTAGCTACTGAGCAGTTCTTC.

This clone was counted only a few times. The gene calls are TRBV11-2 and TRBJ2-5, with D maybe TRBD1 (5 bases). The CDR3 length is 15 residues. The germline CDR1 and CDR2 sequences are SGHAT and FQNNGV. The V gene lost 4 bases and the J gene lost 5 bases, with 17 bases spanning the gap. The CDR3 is CASSSYQGRLETQYF. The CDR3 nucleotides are TGTGCCAGCAGCTCCTATCAGGGCCGGTTGGAGACCCAGTACTTC.

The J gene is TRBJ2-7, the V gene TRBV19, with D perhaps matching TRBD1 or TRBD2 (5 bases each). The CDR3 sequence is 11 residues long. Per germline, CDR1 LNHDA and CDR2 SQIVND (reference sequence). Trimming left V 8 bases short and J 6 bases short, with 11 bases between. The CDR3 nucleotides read TGTGCCAGTGGGGACGTCCGCGAGCAGTACTTC. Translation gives CASGDVREQYF.

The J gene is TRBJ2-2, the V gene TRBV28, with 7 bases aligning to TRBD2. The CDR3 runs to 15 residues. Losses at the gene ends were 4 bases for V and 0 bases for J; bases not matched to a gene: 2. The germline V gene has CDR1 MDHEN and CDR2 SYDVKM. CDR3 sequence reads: CASSYGRSNTGELFF. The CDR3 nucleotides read TGTGCCAGCAGTTACGGGAGGTCGAACACCGGGGAGCTGTTTTTT. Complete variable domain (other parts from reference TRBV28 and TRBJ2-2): DVKVTQSSRYLVKRTGEKVFLECVQDMDHENMFWYRQDPGLGLRLIYFSYDVKMKEKGDIPEGYSVSREKKERFSLILESASTNQTSMYLCASSYGRSNTGELFFGEGSRLTVL.

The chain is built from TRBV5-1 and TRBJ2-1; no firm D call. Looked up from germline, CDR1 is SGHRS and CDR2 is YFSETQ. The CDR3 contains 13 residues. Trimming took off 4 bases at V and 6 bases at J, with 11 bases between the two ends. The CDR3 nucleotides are TGCGCCAGCAGCGAAGCCTCCGCCAATGAGCAGTTCTTC. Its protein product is CASSEASANEQFF.

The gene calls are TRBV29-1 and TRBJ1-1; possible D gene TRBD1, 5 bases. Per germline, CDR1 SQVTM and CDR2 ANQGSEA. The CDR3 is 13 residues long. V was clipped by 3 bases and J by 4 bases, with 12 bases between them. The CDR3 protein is CSVDQQEGTEAFF. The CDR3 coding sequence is TGCAGCGTTGACCAACAGGAGGGCACTGAAGCTTTCTTT.

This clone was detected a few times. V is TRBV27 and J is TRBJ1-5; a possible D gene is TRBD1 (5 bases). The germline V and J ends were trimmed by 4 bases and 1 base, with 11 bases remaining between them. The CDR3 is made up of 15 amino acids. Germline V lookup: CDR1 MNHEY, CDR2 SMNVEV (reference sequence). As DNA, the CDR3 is TGTGCCAGCAGTTATGAGGGGCTGAGCAATCAGCCCCAGCATTTT. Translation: CASSYEGLSNQPQHF.

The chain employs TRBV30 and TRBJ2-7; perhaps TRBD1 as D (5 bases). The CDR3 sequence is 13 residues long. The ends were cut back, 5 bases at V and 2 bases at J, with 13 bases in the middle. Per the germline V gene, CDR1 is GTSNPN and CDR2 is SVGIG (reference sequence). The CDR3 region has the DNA TGTGCCTGGGGTCGACAGTCAGCCTACGAGCAGTACTTC. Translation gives CAWGRQSAYEQYF. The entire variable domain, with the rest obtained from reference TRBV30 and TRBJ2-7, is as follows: SQTIHQWPATLVQPVGSPLSLECTVEGTSNPNLYWYRQAAGRGLQLLFYSVGIGQISSEVPQNLSASRPQDRQFILSSKKLLLSDSGFYLCAWGRQSAYEQYFGPGTRLTVT.

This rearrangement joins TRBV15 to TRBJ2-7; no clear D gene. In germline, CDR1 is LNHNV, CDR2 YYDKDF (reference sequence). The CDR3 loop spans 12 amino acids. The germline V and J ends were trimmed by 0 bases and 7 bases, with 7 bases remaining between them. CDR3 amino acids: CATSRERGEQYF. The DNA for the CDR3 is TGTGCCACCAGCAGAGAGAGAGGAGAGCAGTACTTC.

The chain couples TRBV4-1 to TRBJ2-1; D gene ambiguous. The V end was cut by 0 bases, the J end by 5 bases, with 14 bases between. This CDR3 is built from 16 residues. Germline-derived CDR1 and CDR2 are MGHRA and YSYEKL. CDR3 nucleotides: TGCGCCAGCAGCCAAGAGGCCCCACCCGCCGACAATGAGCAGTTCTTC. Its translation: CASSQEAPPADNEQFF.

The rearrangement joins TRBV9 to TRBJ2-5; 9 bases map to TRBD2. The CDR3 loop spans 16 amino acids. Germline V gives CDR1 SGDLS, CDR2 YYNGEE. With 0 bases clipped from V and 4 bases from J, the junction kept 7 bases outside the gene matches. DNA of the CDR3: TGTGCCAGCAGCGTAGGTAGCGGGAGTCGACTAGAGACCCAGTACTTC. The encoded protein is CASSVGSGSRLETQYF.

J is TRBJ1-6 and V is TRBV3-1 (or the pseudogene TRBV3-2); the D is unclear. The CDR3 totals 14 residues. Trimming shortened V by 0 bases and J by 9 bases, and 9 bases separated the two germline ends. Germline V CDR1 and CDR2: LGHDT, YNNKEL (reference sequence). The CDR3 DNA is TGTGCCAGCAGCCAAGATATCCAAGTTTCACCCCTCCACTTT. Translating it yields CASSQDIQVSPLHF.

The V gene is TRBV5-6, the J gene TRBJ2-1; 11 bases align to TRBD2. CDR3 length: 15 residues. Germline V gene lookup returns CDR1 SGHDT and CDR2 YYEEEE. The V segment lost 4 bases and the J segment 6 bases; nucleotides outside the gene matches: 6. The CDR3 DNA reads TGTGCCAGCAGCCATTTTCTAGCGGGAGGCAATGAGCAGTTCTTC. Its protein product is CASSHFLAGGNEQFF.

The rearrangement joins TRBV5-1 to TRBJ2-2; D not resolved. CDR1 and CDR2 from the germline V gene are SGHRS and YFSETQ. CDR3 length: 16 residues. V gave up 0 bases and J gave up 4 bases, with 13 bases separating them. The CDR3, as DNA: TGCGCCAGCAGCTTGGAATCCGGGCCAAGCACCGGGGAGCTGTTTTTT. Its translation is CASSLESGPSTGELFF. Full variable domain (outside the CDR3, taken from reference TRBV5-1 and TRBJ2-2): KAGVTQTPRYLIKTRGQQVTLSCSPISGHRSVSWYQQTPGQGLQFLFEYFSETQRNKGNFPGRFSGRQFSNSRSEMNVSTLELGDSALYLCASSLESGPSTGELFFGEGSRLTVL.

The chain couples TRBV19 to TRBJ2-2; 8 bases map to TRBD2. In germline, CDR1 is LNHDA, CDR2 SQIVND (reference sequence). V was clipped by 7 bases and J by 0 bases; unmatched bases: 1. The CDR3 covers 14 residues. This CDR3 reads CASTSGSNTGELFF. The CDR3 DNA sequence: TGTGCCAGTACTAGCGGGTCGAACACCGGGGAGCTGTTTTTT.

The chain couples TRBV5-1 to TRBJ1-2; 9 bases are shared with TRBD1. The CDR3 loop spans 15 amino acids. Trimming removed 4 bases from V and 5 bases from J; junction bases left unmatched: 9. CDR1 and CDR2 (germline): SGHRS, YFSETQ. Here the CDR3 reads CASSPGDRESYGYTF. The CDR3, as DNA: TGCGCCAGCAGCCCTGGGGACAGGGAAAGTTATGGCTACACCTTC.

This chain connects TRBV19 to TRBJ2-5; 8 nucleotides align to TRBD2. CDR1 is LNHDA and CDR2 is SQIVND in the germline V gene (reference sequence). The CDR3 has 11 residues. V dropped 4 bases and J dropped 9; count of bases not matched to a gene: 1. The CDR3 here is CASSTGGAQYF. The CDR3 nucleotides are TGTGCCAGTAGTACCGGGGGGGCCCAGTACTTC. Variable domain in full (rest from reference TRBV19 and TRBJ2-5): DGGITQSPKYLFRKEGQNVTLSCEQNLNHDAMYWYRQDPGQGLRLIYYSQIVNDFQKGDIAEGYSVSREKKESFPLTVTSAQKNPTAFYLCASSTGGAQYFGPGTRLLVL.

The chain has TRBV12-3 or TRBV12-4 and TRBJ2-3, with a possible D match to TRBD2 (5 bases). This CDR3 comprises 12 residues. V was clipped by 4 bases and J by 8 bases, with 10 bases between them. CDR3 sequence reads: CASSYPEATQYF. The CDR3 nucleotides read TGTGCCAGCAGTTACCCGGAGGCTACGCAGTATTTT.

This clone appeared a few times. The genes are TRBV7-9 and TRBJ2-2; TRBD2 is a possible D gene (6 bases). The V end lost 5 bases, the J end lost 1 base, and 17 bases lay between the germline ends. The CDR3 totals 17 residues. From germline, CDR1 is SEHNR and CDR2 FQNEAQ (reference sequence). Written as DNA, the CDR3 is TGTGCCAGCAGCCCGAGGAGCGGGTTGGTGAACACCGGGGAGCTGTTTTTT. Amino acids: CASSPRSGLVNTGELFF.

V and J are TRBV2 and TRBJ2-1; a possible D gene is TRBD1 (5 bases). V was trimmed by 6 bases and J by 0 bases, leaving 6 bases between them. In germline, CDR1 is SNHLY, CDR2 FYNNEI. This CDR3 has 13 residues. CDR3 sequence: CASRGLSYNEQFF. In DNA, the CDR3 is TGTGCCAGCAGGGGGCTCTCCTACAATGAGCAGTTCTTC.

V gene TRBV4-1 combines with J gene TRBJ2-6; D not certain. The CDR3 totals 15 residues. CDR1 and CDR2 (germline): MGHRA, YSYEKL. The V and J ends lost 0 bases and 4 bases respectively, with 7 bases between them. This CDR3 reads CASSQDGPGANVLTF. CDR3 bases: TGCGCCAGCAGCCAAGATGGTCCCGGGGCCAACGTCCTGACTTTC.

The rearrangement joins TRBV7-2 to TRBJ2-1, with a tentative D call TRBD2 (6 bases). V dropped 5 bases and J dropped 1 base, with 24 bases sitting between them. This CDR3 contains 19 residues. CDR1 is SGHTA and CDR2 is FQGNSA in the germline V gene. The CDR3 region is CASSTSSVGDKRSYNEQFF. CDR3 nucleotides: TGTGCCAGCAGCACTAGCAGTGTCGGGGATAAAAGGTCCTACAATGAGCAGTTCTTC. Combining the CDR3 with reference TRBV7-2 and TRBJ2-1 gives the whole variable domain GAGVSQSPSNKVTEKGKDVELRCDPISGHTALYWYRQSLGQGLEFLIYFQGNSAPDKSGLPSDRFSAERTGGSVSTLTIQRTQQEDSAVYLCASSTSSVGDKRSYNEQFFGPGTRLTVL.

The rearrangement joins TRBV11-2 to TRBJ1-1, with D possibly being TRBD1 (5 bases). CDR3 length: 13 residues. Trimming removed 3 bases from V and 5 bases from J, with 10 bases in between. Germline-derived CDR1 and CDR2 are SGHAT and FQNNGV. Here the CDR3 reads CASSFTGETEAFF. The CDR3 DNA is TGTGCCAGCAGCTTTACGGGGGAGACTGAAGCTTTCTTT.

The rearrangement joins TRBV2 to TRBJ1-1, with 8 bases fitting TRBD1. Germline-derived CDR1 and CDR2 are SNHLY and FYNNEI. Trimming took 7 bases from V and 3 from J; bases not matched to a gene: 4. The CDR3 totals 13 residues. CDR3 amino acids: CASKNRGYTEAFF. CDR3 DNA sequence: TGTGCCAGCAAAAACAGGGGGTACACTGAAGCTTTCTTT.

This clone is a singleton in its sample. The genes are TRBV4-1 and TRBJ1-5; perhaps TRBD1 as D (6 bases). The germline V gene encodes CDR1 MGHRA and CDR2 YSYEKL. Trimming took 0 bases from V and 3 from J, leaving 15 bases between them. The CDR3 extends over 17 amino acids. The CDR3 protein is CASSQEGGAGFNQPQHF. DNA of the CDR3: TGCGCCAGCAGCCAAGAAGGGGGGGCGGGTTTCAATCAGCCCCAGCATTTT.

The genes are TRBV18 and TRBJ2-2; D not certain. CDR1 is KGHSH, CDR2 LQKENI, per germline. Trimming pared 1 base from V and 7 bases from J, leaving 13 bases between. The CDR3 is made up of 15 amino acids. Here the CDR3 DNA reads TGTGCCAGCTCACCACAGGGAACAAGGAGCGGGGAGCTGTTTTTT. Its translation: CASSPQGTRSGELFF.